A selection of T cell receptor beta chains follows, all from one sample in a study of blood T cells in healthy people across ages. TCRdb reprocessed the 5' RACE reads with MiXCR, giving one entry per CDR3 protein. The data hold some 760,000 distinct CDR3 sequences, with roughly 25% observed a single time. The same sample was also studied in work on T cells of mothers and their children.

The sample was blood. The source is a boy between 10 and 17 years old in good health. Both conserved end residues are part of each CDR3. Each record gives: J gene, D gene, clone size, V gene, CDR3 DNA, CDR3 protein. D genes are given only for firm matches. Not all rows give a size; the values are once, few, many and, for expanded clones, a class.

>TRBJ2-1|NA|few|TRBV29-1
TGCAGCGTTTCCCGGGGTAGCTCCTACAATGAGCAGTTCTTC
CSVSRGSSYNEQFF
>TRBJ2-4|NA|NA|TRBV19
TGTGCCACTGGTTTCCAGGGGGGGAAAAACATTCAGTACTTC
CATGFQGGKNIQYF
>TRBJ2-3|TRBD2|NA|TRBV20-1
TGCAGTGCCCCCGGACTAGCGGGGGCGGGAGATACGCAGTATTTT
CSAPGLAGAGDTQYF
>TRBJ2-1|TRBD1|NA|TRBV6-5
TGTGCCAGCAGTTACTTCTACAGGGGTAGCTCCTACAATGAGCAGTTCTTC
CASSYFYRGSSYNEQFF
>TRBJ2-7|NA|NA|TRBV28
TGTGCCAGCAGCCGTCCCCCGGGGTCTACCTACGAGCAGTACTTC
CASSRPPGSTYEQYF
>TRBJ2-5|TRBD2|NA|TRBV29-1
TGCAGCGTTGATCCCCCTAGCGGGAGGGAGACCCAGTACTTC
CSVDPPSGRETQYF
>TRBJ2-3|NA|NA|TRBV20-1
TGCAGTGCTAGGGACGCATATAGCACAGATACGCAGTATTTT
CSARDAYSTDTQYF
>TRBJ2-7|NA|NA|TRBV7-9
TGTGCCAGCAGCTCAGGGCGGGAACAATACGAGCAGTACTTC
CASSSGREQYEQYF
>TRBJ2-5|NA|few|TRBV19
TGTGCCAGTAGTATCCGGGGCCCGGAGACCCAGTACTTC
CASSIRGPETQYF
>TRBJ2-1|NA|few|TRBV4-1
TGCGCCAGCACCCCTAACCCCAGCGCTGGGTACAATGAGCAGTTCTTC
CASTPNPSAGYNEQFF
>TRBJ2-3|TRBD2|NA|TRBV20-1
TGCAGTCCACTAGCGGGAGGCATAGTAGATACGCAGTATTTT
CSPLAGGIVDTQYF
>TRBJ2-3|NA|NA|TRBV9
TGTGCCAGCAGCTTACGCTTGGGGACCGCAGATACGCAGTATTTT
CASSLRLGTADTQYF
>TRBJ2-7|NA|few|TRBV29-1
TGCAGCGTTGAAGGAGACTACGAGCAGTACTTC
CSVEGDYEQYF
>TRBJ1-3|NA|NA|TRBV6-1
TGTGCCAGCGGGAGCTCTGGAAACACCATATATTTT
CASGSSGNTIYF
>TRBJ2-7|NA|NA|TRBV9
TGTGCCAGCAGCGTAGCTCGAGACACCGAGCAGTACTTC
CASSVARDTEQYF
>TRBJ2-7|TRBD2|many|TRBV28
TGTGCCAGCAGTCCCCGACTAGCGGGGGGCTACGAGCAGTACTTC
CASSPRLAGGYEQYF
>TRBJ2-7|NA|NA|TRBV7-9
TGTGCCAGCAGCTTAGAGGGGACTCACGAGCAGTACTTC
CASSLEGTHEQYF
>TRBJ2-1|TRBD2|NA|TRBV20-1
TGCAGTGCTCCTCTAGCGGGAAAATACAATGAGCAGTTCTTC
CSAPLAGKYNEQFF